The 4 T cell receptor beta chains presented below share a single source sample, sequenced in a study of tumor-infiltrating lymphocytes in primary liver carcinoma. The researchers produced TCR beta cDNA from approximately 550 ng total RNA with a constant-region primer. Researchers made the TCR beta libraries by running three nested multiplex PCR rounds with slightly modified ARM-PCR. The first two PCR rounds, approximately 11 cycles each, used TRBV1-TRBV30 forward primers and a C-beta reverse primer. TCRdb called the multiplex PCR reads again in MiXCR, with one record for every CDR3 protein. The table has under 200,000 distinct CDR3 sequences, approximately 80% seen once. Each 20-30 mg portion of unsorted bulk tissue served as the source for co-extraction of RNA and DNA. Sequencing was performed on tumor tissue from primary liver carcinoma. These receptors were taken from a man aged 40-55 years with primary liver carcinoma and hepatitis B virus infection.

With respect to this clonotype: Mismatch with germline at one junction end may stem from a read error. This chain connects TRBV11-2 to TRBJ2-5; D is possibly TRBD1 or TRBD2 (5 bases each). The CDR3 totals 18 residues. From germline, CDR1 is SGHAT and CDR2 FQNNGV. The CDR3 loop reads CACSPNSIQGTERETQYF. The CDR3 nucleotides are TGTGCCTGCAGCCCTAACTCAATCCAGGGTACTGAGCGGGAGACCCAGTACTTC.

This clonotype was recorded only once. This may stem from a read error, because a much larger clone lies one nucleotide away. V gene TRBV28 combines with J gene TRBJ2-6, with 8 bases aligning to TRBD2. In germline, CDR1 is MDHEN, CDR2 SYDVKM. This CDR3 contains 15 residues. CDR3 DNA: TGTGACAGCACGGGGGGGAACTCTGGGGCCAACGTCCTGACTTTC. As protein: CDSTGGNSGANVLTF.

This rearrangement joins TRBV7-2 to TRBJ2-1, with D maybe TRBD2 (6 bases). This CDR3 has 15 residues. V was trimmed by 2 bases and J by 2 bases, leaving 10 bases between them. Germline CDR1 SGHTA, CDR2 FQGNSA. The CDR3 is CASSLRRDPYNEQFF. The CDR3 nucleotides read TGTGCCAGCAGCTTAAGGCGGGACCCCTACAATGAGCAGTTCTTC.

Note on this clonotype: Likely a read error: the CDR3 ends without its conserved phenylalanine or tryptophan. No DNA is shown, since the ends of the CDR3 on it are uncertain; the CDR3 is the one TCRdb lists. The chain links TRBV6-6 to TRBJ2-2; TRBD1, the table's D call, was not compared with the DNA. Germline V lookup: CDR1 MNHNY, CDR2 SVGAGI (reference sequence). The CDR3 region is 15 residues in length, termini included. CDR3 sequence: CASVTRGANTGELVS.